Below, 27 T cell receptor beta chains from the same sample are listed, as sequenced in a study of CD8+ T cells in alopecia areata. RNA was extracted and reverse transcribed into cDNA as the sequencing template. TCRdb's copy holds only in-frame clones and misses some; the assay was immunoSEQ multiplex PCR. The sample records some 190,000 clones, around 64% being singletons. Noted treatment: oral pan-JAK inhibitor, 5-10 mg twice daily. Material: CD4+ T cells sorted from blood, obtained around week 47, from a patient treated with tofacitinib. These receptors were collected from a human donor with alopecia areata.

The chain links TRBV2 to TRBJ2-5, with a tentative D call TRBD2 (5 bases). The V end was cut by 8 bases, the J end by 7 bases, with 17 bases between. This CDR3 contains 13 residues. Germline V lookup: CDR1 SNHLY, CDR2 FYNNEI. CDR3 bases: TGTGCCAGCGAGTACGGAAACCGGGGGACCCAGTACTTC. It codes for CASEYGNRGTQYF.

V usage is TRBV30 and J usage is TRBJ1-6, with D possibly being TRBD1 (6 bases). Trimming removed 1 base at V and 10 bases at J, with 8 bases between. This CDR3 is 12 amino acids long. Germline lookup yields CDR1 GTSNPN and CDR2 SVGIG (reference sequence). CDR3 in amino acids: CAWSDRDSPLHF. DNA for the CDR3: TGTGCCTGGAGTGACAGGGACTCACCCCTCCACTTT. The whole variable domain, filled in from reference TRBV30 and TRBJ1-6, reads SQTIHQWPATLVQPVGSPLSLECTVEGTSNPNLYWYRQAAGRGLQLLFYSVGIGQISSEVPQNLSASRPQDRQFILSSKKLLLSDSGFYLCAWSDRDSPLHFGNGTRLTVT.

This clone has only a few counts. V gene TRBV30 combines with J gene TRBJ1-2, with D possibly matching TRBD1 (5 bases). V was clipped by 2 bases and J by 7 bases, with 14 bases between them. Germline CDR1 reads GTSNPN; CDR2 reads SVGIG (reference sequence). CDR3 length: 13 residues. CDR3 sequence (DNA): TGTGCCTGGAGTAAAAAGCCCGACAGTGGCTACACCTTC. This encodes CAWSKKPDSGYTF. The variable domain in full, completed from reference TRBV30 and TRBJ1-2, reads SQTIHQWPATLVQPVGSPLSLECTVEGTSNPNLYWYRQAAGRGLQLLFYSVGIGQISSEVPQNLSASRPQDRQFILSSKKLLLSDSGFYLCAWSKKPDSGYTFGSGTRLTVV.

This chain connects TRBV29-1 to TRBJ2-3; D unresolved. This CDR3 is built from 12 residues. Trimming cost V 5 bases and J 0 bases, with 6 bases left between them. CDR1 SQVTM and CDR2 ANQGSEA come from the germline V gene. CDR3 in amino acids: CSVRPSTDTQYF. CDR3 bases: TGCAGCGTTCGGCCAAGCACAGATACGCAGTATTTT.

The DNA for the CDR3 is TGCAGCGGCGGGAGGGAAGGCCACGAGCAGTACTTC. Protein: CSGGREGHEQYF. The V call is TRBV29-1, the J call TRBJ2-7; 9 positions agree with TRBD2. J gave up 5 bases and V 7 bases, and 6 bases lay outside the gene matches. The CDR3 extends over 12 amino acids. Germline V gene data show CDR1 as SQVTM and CDR2 as ANQGSEA.

The J gene is TRBJ2-1, the V gene TRBV15; D tentatively reads TRBD1 or TRBD2 (6 bases each). Germline V gives CDR1 LNHNV, CDR2 YYDKDF (reference sequence). V was pared by 8 bases and J by 7 bases, with 21 bases between. The CDR3 totals 15 residues. CDR3 in DNA: TGTGCCACCGAGTCTTCGGAGGGGGATCCTAATGAGCAGTTCTTC. It specifies CATESSEGDPNEQFF.

The chain carries TRBV29-1 and TRBJ1-1; no clear D. The CDR3 length is 13 residues. Germline V gene sequence: CDR1 SQVTM, CDR2 ANQGSEA. V was clipped by 7 bases and J by 1 base, with 13 bases between them. The CDR3 DNA reads as TGCAGCGCCGGAGAGGTAGGGAACACTGAAGCTTTCTTT. Its protein product is CSAGEVGNTEAFF. The full variable domain, rest sourced from reference TRBV29-1 and TRBJ1-1, is SAVISQKPSRDICQRGTSLTIQCQVDSQVTMMFWYRQQPGQSLTLIATANQGSEATYESGFVIDKFPISRPNLTFSTLTVSNMSPEDSSIYLCSAGEVGNTEAFFGQGTRLTVV.

V gene TRBV30 combines with J gene TRBJ1-1; D is perhaps TRBD1 (6 bases). The ends were cut back, 4 bases at V and 1 base at J, with 19 bases in the middle. The CDR3 contains 16 residues. Germline lookup yields CDR1 GTSNPN and CDR2 SVGIG (reference sequence). CDR3 nucleotide sequence: TGTGCCTGGAATGTGGGACATGTTGGGGGGAACACTGAAGCTTTCTTT. It specifies CAWNVGHVGGNTEAFF.

This sequence joins TRBV6-1 and TRBJ1-1, with TRBD1 as a possible D gene (6 bases). V was trimmed by 5 bases and J by 1 base, leaving 14 bases between them. CDR1 is MNHNS, CDR2 SASEGT, per germline. The CDR3 runs 15 residues. This chain's CDR3 is CASSRGTGTNTEAFF. CDR3 nucleotide sequence: TGTGCCAGCAGTAGGGGGACCGGGACGAACACTGAAGCTTTCTTT.

The chain is built from TRBV29-1 and TRBJ1-1; possible D gene TRBD1, 5 bases. V shed 4 bases and J shed 4 bases, with 10 bases lying between them. The germline gives CDR1 SQVTM, CDR2 ANQGSEA. The CDR3 contains 12 residues. CDR3 sequence reads: CSVVRGATEAFF. CDR3 coding DNA: TGCAGCGTTGTGCGCGGGGCCACTGAAGCTTTCTTT.

The chain joins TRBV25-1 to TRBJ1-2; 7 positions agree with TRBD1. Germline V gives CDR1 MGHDK, CDR2 SYGVNS. The CDR3 runs to 16 residues. Trimming cost V 5 bases and J 1 base; bases outside gene matches: 10. The CDR3 here is CASSLGTANFNYGYTF. CDR3 coding DNA: TGTGCCAGCAGTCTCGGGACAGCGAATTTTAACTATGGCTACACCTTC.

The chain joins TRBV4-3 to TRBJ1-2; no clear D gene. Germline lookup yields CDR1 LGHNA and CDR2 YSLEER. The CDR3 is 15 amino acids. Between the trimmed V and J ends, which lost 0 bases and 2 bases, there was a span of 10 bases. The CDR3 reads CASSQDPANNYGYTF. In DNA form, the CDR3 reads TGCGCCAGCAGCCAAGATCCTGCGAACAACTATGGCTACACCTTC.

This clone occurred a few times. The rearrangement uses TRBV4-1 and TRBJ1-1; D possibly corresponds to TRBD1 (6 bases). Per the germline V gene, CDR1 is MGHRA and CDR2 is YSYEKL. V was shortened by 0 bases and J by 10 bases, with 18 bases between the two germline ends. This CDR3 is 15 amino acids long. CDR3 in DNA: TGCGCCAGCAGCCAAGATAACGAAGGGGGTTTTGGAGCTTTCTTT. Translating gives CASSQDNEGGFGAFF.

This chain joins TRBV30 and TRBJ2-2; TRBD2 matches 9 bases. This CDR3 region has 13 residues. V gave up 4 bases and J gave up 6 bases; unmatched junction bases: 3. Per germline, CDR1 GTSNPN and CDR2 SVGIG (reference sequence). The CDR3 DNA sequence: TGTGCCTGGACCGGACTAGCGCCCGGGGAGCTGTTTTTT. Translating it yields CAWTGLAPGELFF.

The V and J genes are TRBV2 and TRBJ2-5; 11 nucleotides line up with TRBD1. V trimming: 7 bases; J trimming: 5 bases; junction bases outside the gene matches: 3. Germline V gene lookup returns CDR1 SNHLY and CDR2 FYNNEI. The CDR3 runs to 13 residues. CDR3 DNA sequence: TGTGCCAGCACCGGACAGGGGGCCGAGACCCAGTACTTC. Protein sequence: CASTGQGAETQYF.

This chain links TRBV5-6 with TRBJ1-5, with D hard to call. CDR1 and CDR2 (germline): SGHDT, YYEEEE. V was clipped by 4 bases and J by 4 bases, with 15 bases between them. CDR3 size: 15 residues. CDR3 residues: CASSTLRVGNQPQHF. The CDR3 DNA follows: TGTGCCAGCAGCACGCTTCGGGTGGGAAATCAGCCCCAGCATTTT.

The V and J genes are TRBV29-1 and TRBJ2-1; perhaps D is TRBD1 or TRBD2 (5 bases each). V was pared by 7 bases and J by 10 bases, with 11 bases between. The CDR3 consists of 10 residues. CDR1 and CDR2 (germline): SQVTM, ANQGSEA. The CDR3 loop reads CSGGKEEQFF. The CDR3 region has the DNA TGCAGCGGGGGGAAGGAAGAGCAGTTCTTC.

The V and J genes are TRBV5-1 and TRBJ2-2, with 7 bases aligning to TRBD1. The CDR3 extends over 15 amino acids. J was trimmed by 1 base and V by 4 bases; bases with no gene match: 4. CDR1 is SGHRS and CDR2 is YFSETQ in the germline V gene. CDR3 coding DNA: TGCGCCAGCAGCGAGACAGGGAGGAACACCGGGGAGCTGTTTTTT. Translation: CASSETGRNTGELFF.

V gene TRBV29-1 combines with J gene TRBJ1-2; 10 bases map to TRBD1. The V segment lost 2 bases and the J segment 8 bases; nucleotides outside the gene matches: 8. The CDR3 runs 14 residues. Germline loops: CDR1 SQVTM, CDR2 ANQGSEA. This CDR3 reads CSVERDRGRSGYTF. The CDR3, as DNA: TGCAGCGTTGAAAGGGACAGGGGCAGATCGGGCTACACCTTC.

This clone appeared once. The chain recombines TRBV10-3 with TRBJ2-7; 8 positions match TRBD2. The CDR3 covers 15 residues. V was clipped by 6 bases and J by 3 bases; unmatched bases: 10. CDR1 and CDR2 from the germline V gene are ENHRY and SYGVKD. CDR3 amino acids: CAISDPAAGGYEQYF. CDR3 DNA: TGTGCCATCAGCGATCCGGCGGCGGGAGGCTACGAGCAGTACTTC.

This chain connects TRBV27 to TRBJ1-5; D is uncertain. The CDR3 length is 12 residues. The germline V and J ends were trimmed by 1 base and 7 bases, with 5 bases remaining between them. Germline CDR1 and CDR2: MNHEY and SMNVEV (reference sequence). CDR3 coding DNA: TGTGCCAGCAGTTTATTGGGCCAGCCCCAGCATTTT. Translated, it gives CASSLLGQPQHF.

V is TRBV30 and J is TRBJ2-4; TRBD2 matches at 7 bases. CDR3 length: 13 amino acids. From germline, CDR1 is GTSNPN and CDR2 SVGIG (reference sequence). V lost 0 bases, J lost 8 bases, and 4 bases stayed unmatched. In DNA form, the CDR3 reads TGTGCCTGGAGTGTACCCCGGGGGGACATTCAGTACTTC. Protein product: CAWSVPRGDIQYF. The entire variable domain, with the rest obtained from reference TRBV30 and TRBJ2-4, is as follows: SQTIHQWPATLVQPVGSPLSLECTVEGTSNPNLYWYRQAAGRGLQLLFYSVGIGQISSEVPQNLSASRPQDRQFILSSKKLLLSDSGFYLCAWSVPRGDIQYFGAGTRLSVL.

V and J are TRBV9 and TRBJ2-1; 8 bases are shared with TRBD2. The V gene end was trimmed by 4 bases and the J gene end by 4 bases; junction bases not matched to a gene: 10. CDR3 length: 16 residues. Germline CDR1 reads SGDLS; CDR2 reads YYNGEE. In DNA, the CDR3 is TGTGCCAGCAGCCCCCACCCGGGGGGGCTGTACAATGAGCAGTTCTTC. Its protein product is CASSPHPGGLYNEQFF.

J is TRBJ2-2 and V is TRBV5-6; perhaps TRBD2 as D (5 bases). Trimming shortened V by 2 bases and J by 0 bases, and 14 bases separated the two germline ends. Germline values: CDR1 SGHDT, CDR2 YYEEEE. The CDR3 has 17 amino acids. This CDR3 reads CASSFSVLRANTGELFF. CDR3 in DNA: TGTGCCAGCAGCTTCTCCGTGTTGCGGGCGAACACCGGGGAGCTGTTTTTT.

This clone was seen a single time. The V gene is TRBV29-1, the J gene TRBJ1-1; no clear D gene. In germline, CDR1 is SQVTM, CDR2 ANQGSEA. Trimming pared 3 bases from V and 3 bases from J, leaving 8 bases between. This CDR3 is 12 amino acids long. CDR3 residues: CSVEALDTEAFF. CDR3 nucleotides: TGCAGCGTTGAGGCGTTGGACACTGAAGCTTTCTTT.

The chain uses TRBV7-8 and TRBJ2-5, with TRBD1 identical over 7 bases. This CDR3 is built from 15 residues. Germline lookup yields CDR1 SGHVS and CDR2 FQNEAQ. V shed 2 bases, J shed 2 bases, and the junction held 5 bases outside the gene matches. The CDR3, as DNA: TGTGCCAGCAGCTTAACCGGGACAGTACAAGAGACCCAGTACTTC. It is translated as CASSLTGTVQETQYF.

This clone was recorded only once. The chain joins TRBV4-3 to TRBJ1-2; TRBD1 matches 8 bases. After removal of 1 base from V and 6 bases from J, the junction contained 4 bases not matched to a gene. This CDR3 has 14 amino acids. Germline assignment: CDR1 LGHNA and CDR2 YSLEER. Written as DNA, the CDR3 is TGCGCCAGCAGCCAAGGGCAGGGGGCGGATGGCTACACCTTC. Protein sequence: CASSQGQGADGYTF.